The 14 T cell receptor beta chains listed next were all sequenced from one sample in a study of CD8 T cells in Susac syndrome. After extraction with the RNeasy kit, about 0.5 to 1 ug of the RNA was reverse transcribed using random hexamers. Via MiXCR, TCRdb re-called the immunoSEQ multiplex PCR reads, giving one row per CDR3 protein. This sample has 75,000 to 80,000 distinct CDR3 sequences, with roughly 94% found just once. Sequenced: CD8+ T cells from PBMCs. The receptors come from a human donor with Susac syndrome.

The V call is TRBV9, the J call TRBJ1-6, with D possibly TRBD1 on 5 matching bases. The CDR3 extends over 18 amino acids. V was trimmed by 3 bases and J by 2 bases, leaving 18 bases between them. Germline loops: CDR1 SGDLS, CDR2 YYNGEE. The CDR3: CASSGDPARVAYNSPLHF. DNA for the CDR3: TGTGCCAGCAGCGGGGACCCCGCAAGGGTGGCCTATAATTCACCCCTCCACTTT. The whole variable domain, remainder taken from reference TRBV9 and TRBJ1-6, is DSGVTQTPKHLITATGQRVTLRCSPRSGDLSVYWYQQSLDQGLQFLIQYYNGEERAKGNILERFSAQQFPDLHSELNLSSLELGDSALYFCASSGDPARVAYNSPLHFGNGTRLTVT.

The chain combines TRBV20-1 with TRBJ2-7; 7 positions match TRBD1. J was trimmed by 0 bases and V by 5 bases; bases with no gene match: 4. Looked up from germline, CDR1 is DFQATT and CDR2 is SNEGSKA (reference sequence). The CDR3 runs 13 residues. The CDR3 protein is CSAYRDSSYEQYF. CDR3 DNA: TGCAGTGCTTACCGGGACAGCTCCTACGAGCAGTACTTC.

This sequence joins TRBV2 and TRBJ2-5; possibly TRBD2 for D (7 bases). This CDR3 is 19 amino acids long. In germline, CDR1 is SNHLY, CDR2 FYNNEI. V was shortened by 5 bases and J by 5 bases, with 30 bases between the two germline ends. In DNA form, the CDR3 reads TGTGCCAGCAGTCCAATCCCGGGACTGGAGGGGGGGCCGTTTGAGACCCAGTACTTC. It codes for CASSPIPGLEGGPFETQYF.

The V gene is TRBV27, the J gene TRBJ2-7, with 7 bases fitting TRBD1. Germline V gene data show CDR1 as MNHEY and CDR2 as SMNVEV (reference sequence). V lost 4 bases and J lost 7; bases outside the gene matches: 4. The CDR3 has 12 amino acids. CDR3: CASSYDRVEQYF. Here the CDR3 DNA reads TGTGCCAGCAGTTATGACAGGGTGGAGCAGTACTTC.

In this sample, this clonotype turned up once. The chain recombines TRBV6-5 with TRBJ2-5; no clear D gene. CDR3 length equals 14 residues. V lost 5 bases to trimming and J lost 8 bases, with 18 bases between them. Germline assignment: CDR1 MNHEY and CDR2 SVGAGI. CDR3 in amino acids: CASSLDGLAGTQYF. CDR3 nucleotides: TGTGCCAGCAGTCTAGACGGTCTGGCAGGAACCCAGTACTTC.

V usage is TRBV29-1 and J usage is TRBJ2-7; 7 nucleotides match TRBD1. This CDR3 region has 13 residues. Germline V gene data show CDR1 as SQVTM and CDR2 as ANQGSEA. The DNA of the CDR3 is TGCAGACTCCTAGGACAGGTTCTCTACGAGCAGTACTTC. Translating it yields CRLLGQVLYEQYF.

This chain joins TRBV4-1 and TRBJ2-1; 7 bases match TRBD1. The CDR3 sequence is 15 residues long. V lost 3 bases and J lost 2; bases outside the gene matches: 4. Germline lookup yields CDR1 MGHRA and CDR2 YSYEKL. CDR3 in DNA: TGCGCCAGCAGCCATCCCGGACAGGCCTACAATGAGCAGTTCTTC. Translating gives CASSHPGQAYNEQFF.

The rearrangement joins TRBV28 to TRBJ2-7; D ambiguous. Trimming shortened V by 7 bases and J by 4 bases, and 17 bases separated the two germline ends. From germline, CDR1 is MDHEN and CDR2 SYDVKM. This CDR3 has 14 residues. The CDR3 loop reads CASTTSGRRYEQYF. CDR3 coding DNA: TGTGCCAGCACCACCTCCGGCAGACGTTACGAGCAGTACTTC.

The chain combines TRBV13 with TRBJ2-5, with 9 bases lining up with TRBD1. This CDR3 region has 14 residues. V dropped 6 bases and J dropped 3; count of bases not matched to a gene: 5. Germline loops: CDR1 PRHDT, CDR2 FYEKMQ (reference sequence). The CDR3 sequence is CASSFRDREETQYF. As DNA, the CDR3 is TGTGCCAGCAGTTTTAGGGACAGGGAAGAGACCCAGTACTTC.

V usage is TRBV30 and J usage is TRBJ1-4, with D tentatively TRBD1 (5 bases). V lost 2 bases and J 8 bases, leaving 15 bases between the germline ends. The germline gives CDR1 GTSNPN, CDR2 SVGIG (reference sequence). This CDR3 is built from 14 residues. The CDR3 nucleotides read TGTGCCTGGAGTCCGGCTACCGGGGGAGAAAAACTGTTTTTT. Its translation: CAWSPATGGEKLFF. The full variable domain, its missing parts supplied by reference TRBV30 and TRBJ1-4, is SQTIHQWPATLVQPVGSPLSLECTVEGTSNPNLYWYRQAAGRGLQLLFYSVGIGQISSEVPQNLSASRPQDRQFILSSKKLLLSDSGFYLCAWSPATGGEKLFFGSGTQLSVL.

This clonotype was detected only once. CDR3 sequence reads: CASSRGTSMDEQYF. The CDR3 DNA follows: TGCGCCAGCAGCCGCGGGACGAGTATGGACGAGCAGTACTTC. This rearrangement joins TRBV4-3 to TRBJ2-7, with TRBD2 as a possible D gene (6 bases). V was cut by 4 bases and J by 5 bases, with 15 bases left in between. Per the germline V gene, CDR1 is LGHNA and CDR2 is YSLEER. The CDR3 has 14 amino acids.

This chain connects TRBV12-3 or TRBV12-4 to TRBJ1-4; tentatively, D is TRBD1 (5 bases). This CDR3 has 15 residues. Trimming took off 7 bases at V and 2 bases at J, with 14 bases between the two ends. CDR3 residues: CASTQGLKTNEKLFF. As DNA, the CDR3 is TGTGCCAGCACCCAGGGTTTGAAGACTAATGAAAAACTGTTTTTT.

V gene TRBV4-1 combines with J gene TRBJ2-3; D gene ambiguous. This CDR3 is 13 amino acids long. Germline CDR1 is MGHRA and CDR2 is YSYEKL. The V and J ends lost 2 bases and 6 bases respectively, with 9 bases between them. Here the CDR3 DNA reads TGCGCCAGCAGCCAACCCGGGTCCGATACGCAGTATTTT. This translates into CASSQPGSDTQYF.

The chain couples TRBV6-2 or TRBV6-3 to TRBJ2-7, with D possibly being TRBD1 (5 bases). This CDR3 spans 15 amino acids. V dropped 8 bases and J dropped 3 bases, with 20 bases sitting between them. Germline values: CDR1 MNHEY, CDR2 SVGEGT. Here the CDR3 reads CASFNRTGVHYEQYF. The CDR3 bases are TGTGCCAGCTTTAATAGAACAGGAGTACACTACGAGCAGTACTTC.